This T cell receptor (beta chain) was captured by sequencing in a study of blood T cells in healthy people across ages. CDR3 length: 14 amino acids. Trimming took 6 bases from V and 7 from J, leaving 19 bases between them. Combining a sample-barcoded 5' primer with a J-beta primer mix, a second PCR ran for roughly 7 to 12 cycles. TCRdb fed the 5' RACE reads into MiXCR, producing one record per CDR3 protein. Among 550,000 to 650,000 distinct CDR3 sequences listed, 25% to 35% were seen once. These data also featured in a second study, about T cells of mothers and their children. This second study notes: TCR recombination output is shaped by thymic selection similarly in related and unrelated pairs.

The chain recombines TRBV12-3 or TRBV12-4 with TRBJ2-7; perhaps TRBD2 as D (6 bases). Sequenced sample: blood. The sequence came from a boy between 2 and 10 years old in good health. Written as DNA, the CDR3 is TGTGCCAGCAGCTCCGGGACCCCCCGGGAGGAGCAGTACTTC. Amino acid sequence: CASSSGTPREEQYF.